The entry below describes one T cell receptor beta chain. Assay used: immunoSEQ multiplex PCR; TCRdb lists only in-frame clones, some missing. This table holds about 340,000 clones, 93% found once. This record comes from a study of brain T cells in children with intractable seizures. Germline V lookup: CDR1 SGHNT, CDR2 YYREEE (reference sequence). The CDR3 has 15 amino acids. Trimming at V came to 6 bases and at J to 7 bases, leaving 7 bases not matched to a gene. Time point described: blood from clinic visit 5 months post-surgery; TSC patient then seizure free. The sequencing used peripheral blood, collected roughly 5 months after surgery. The V gene is TRBV5-4, the J gene TRBJ1-6; 10 nucleotides agree with TRBD1. This TCR derives from a boy under three years old with tuberous sclerosis and intractable seizures. CDR3 residues: CASNRQGARNSPLHF. The CDR3 DNA sequence: TGTGCCAGCAACAGACAGGGGGCTAGAAATTCACCCCTCCACTTT.